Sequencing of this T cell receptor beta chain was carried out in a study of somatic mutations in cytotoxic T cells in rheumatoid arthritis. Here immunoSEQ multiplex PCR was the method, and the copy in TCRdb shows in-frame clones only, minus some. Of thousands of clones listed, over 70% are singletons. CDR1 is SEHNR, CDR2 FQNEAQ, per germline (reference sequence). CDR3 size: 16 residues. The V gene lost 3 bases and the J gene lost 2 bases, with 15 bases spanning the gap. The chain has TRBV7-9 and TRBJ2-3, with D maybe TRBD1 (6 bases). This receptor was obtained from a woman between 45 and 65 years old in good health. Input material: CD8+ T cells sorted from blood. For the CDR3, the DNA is TGTGCCAGCAGCTTTCCCGACCGGGACACCACAGATACGCAGTATTTT. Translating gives CASSFPDRDTTDTQYF.